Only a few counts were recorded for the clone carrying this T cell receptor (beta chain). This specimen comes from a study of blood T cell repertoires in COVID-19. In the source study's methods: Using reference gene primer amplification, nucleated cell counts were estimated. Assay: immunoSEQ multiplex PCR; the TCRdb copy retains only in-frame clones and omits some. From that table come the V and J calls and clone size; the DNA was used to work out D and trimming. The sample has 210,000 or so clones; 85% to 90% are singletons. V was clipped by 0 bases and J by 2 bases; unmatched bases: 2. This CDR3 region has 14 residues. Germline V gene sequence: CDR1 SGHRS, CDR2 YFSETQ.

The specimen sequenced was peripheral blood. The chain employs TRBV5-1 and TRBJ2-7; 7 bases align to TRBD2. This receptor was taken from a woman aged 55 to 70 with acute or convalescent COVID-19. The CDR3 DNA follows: TGCGCCAGCAGCTTGGGAGGGACTACCTACGAGCAGTACTTC. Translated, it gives CASSLGGTTYEQYF. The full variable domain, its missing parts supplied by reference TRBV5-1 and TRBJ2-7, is KAGVTQTPRYLIKTRGQQVTLSCSPISGHRSVSWYQQTPGQGLQFLFEYFSETQRNKGNFPGRFSGRQFSNSRSEMNVSTLELGDSALYLCASSLGGTTYEQYFGPGTRLTVT.